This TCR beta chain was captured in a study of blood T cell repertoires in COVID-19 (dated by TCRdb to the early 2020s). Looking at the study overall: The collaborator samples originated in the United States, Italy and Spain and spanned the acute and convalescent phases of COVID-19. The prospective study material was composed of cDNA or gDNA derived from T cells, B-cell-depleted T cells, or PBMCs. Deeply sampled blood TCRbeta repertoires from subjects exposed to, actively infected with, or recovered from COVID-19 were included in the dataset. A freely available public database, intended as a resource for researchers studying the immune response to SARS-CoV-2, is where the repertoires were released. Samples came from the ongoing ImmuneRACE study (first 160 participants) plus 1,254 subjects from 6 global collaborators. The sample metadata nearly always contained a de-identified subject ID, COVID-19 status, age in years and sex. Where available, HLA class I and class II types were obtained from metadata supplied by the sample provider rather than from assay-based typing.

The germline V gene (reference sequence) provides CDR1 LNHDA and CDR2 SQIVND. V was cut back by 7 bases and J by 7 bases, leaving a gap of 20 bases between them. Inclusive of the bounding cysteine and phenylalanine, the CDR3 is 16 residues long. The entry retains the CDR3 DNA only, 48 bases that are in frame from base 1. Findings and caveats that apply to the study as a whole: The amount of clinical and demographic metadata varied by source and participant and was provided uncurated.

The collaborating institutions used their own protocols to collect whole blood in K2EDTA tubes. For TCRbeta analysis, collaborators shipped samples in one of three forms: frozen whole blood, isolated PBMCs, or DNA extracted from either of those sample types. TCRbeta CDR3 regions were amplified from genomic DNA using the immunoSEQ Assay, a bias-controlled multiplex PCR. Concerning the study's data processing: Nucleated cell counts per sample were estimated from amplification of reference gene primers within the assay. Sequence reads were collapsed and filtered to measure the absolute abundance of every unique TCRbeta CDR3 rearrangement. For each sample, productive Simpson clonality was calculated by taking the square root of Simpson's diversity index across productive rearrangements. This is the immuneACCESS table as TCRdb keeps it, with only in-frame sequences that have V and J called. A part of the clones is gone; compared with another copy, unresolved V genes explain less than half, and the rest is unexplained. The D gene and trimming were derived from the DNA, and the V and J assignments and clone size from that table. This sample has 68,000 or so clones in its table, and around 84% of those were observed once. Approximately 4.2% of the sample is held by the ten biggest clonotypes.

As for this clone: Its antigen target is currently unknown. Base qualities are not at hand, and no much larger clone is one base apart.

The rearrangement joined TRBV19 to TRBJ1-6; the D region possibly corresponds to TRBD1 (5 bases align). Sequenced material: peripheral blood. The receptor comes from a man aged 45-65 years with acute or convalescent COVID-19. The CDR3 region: CASKPTQGNWNSPLHF. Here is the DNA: TGTGCCAGTAAGCCAACCCAGGGAAATTGGAATTCACCCCTCCACTTT.